This TCR beta chain is from a study of T cells in Graves' hyperthyroidism and ophthalmopathy. If no ophthalmopathy progression occurred within 18 months, Graves' hyperthyroidism was stable. From RNA transcripts, TCR beta CDR3 regions were amplified. Using the HTBI primer set, a first-round RT-PCR was run on the TCR CDR3. TCRdb independently ran MiXCR on the multiplex PCR reads; one entry per CDR3 protein. There are about 420,000 distinct CDR3 sequences in the sample; roughly 13% occur only once, and 5% to 6% lies in the top ten. Worth noting for this clonotype: A much larger clonotype is one base distant, so this may be a read error.

CDR1 and CDR2 (germline): MDHEN, SYDVKM. The CDR3 covers 14 residues. V gene TRBV28 combines with J gene TRBJ2-4, with 10 bases matching TRBD2. The origin of this receptor is a woman between 18 and 29 years old with Graves' hyperthyroidism. Input material: blood. CDR3 loop: CASTELAGKNTQYF. In nucleotides, the CDR3 is TGTGCCAGCACCGAACTAGCGGGGAAAAACACTCAGTACTTC.